The 7 T cell receptor beta chains below come from one sample, sequenced in a study of metastatic and nonmetastatic thyroid tumors. MiXCR was used by TCRdb to re-call the PCR reads. The data hold roughly 48,000 clones, with roughly 15% observed a single time. Patients underwent thyroid surgery, and none had received any treatment before it. Input material: blood. The receptor set was obtained from a female donor with papillary thyroid cancer or a benign thyroid nodule (not recorded which). Some clones in this sample may be carry-over from other donors' samples.

This clone occurred many times. Other DNA variants within this sample encode the same CDR3. The chain carries TRBV5-6 and TRBJ2-7; 7 bases match TRBD1. CDR3 size: 14 residues. Germline loops: CDR1 SGHDT, CDR2 YYEEEE. With V trimmed by 2 bases and J by 2 bases, 4 bases remained unmatched. CDR3 in amino acids: CASSLLGQPYEQYF. The CDR3 DNA reads TGTGCCAGCAGCTTATTGGGACAGCCCTACGAGCAGTACTTC.

This clone was counted at least ten times. This sequence joins TRBV7-6 and TRBJ2-5; D unresolved. The V gene's germline CDR1 is SGHVS and CDR2 FNYEAQ. The V end was cut by 3 bases, the J end by 5 bases, with 7 bases between. The CDR3 runs 12 residues. CDR3 nucleotide sequence: TGTGCCAGCAGCTTTACTTGGGAGACCCAGTACTTC. Its translation is CASSFTWETQYF.

This clone showed up many times. V is TRBV19 and J is TRBJ1-5; D unclear. CDR3 length: 16 amino acids. Germline CDR1 LNHDA, CDR2 SQIVND (reference sequence). Trimming left V 8 bases short and J 5 bases short, with 22 bases between. The CDR3 DNA is TGTGCCAGTGTACAGAATCATCAACTTAGTGATCAGCCCCAGCATTTT. Translated: CASVQNHQLSDQPQHF.

This clone was counted many times. The chain has TRBV5-6 and TRBJ1-2; weak D call: TRBD1 (6 bases). The V gene lost 4 bases and the J gene lost 4 bases, with 14 bases spanning the gap. CDR3 length: 14 residues. CDR1 SGHDT and CDR2 YYEEEE come from the germline V gene. CDR3 DNA sequence: TGTGCCAGCAGCCGCAGCGGACAGACCTATGGCTACACCTTC. It translates to CASSRSGQTYGYTF. The variable domain in full, with the rest retrieved from reference TRBV5-6 and TRBJ1-2, is DAGVTQSPTHLIKTRGQQVTLRCSPKSGHDTVSWYQQALGQGPQFIFQYYEEEERQRGNFPDRFSGHQFPNYSSELNVNALLLGDSALYLCASSRSGQTYGYTFGSGTRLTVV.

This clone was seen at least ten times. This chain connects TRBV7-9 to TRBJ2-3, with 10 bases lining up with TRBD2. V lost 5 bases and J lost 3; bases outside the gene matches: 8. The CDR3 covers 16 residues. Germline CDR1 is SEHNR and CDR2 is FQNEAQ (reference sequence). DNA of the CDR3: TGTGCCAGCAGCCGCCAAGCGGGGGGGCCGACAGATACGCAGTATTTT. It yields the protein CASSRQAGGPTDTQYF. The entire variable domain, with the rest obtained from reference TRBV7-9 and TRBJ2-3, is as follows: DTGVSQNPRHKITKRGQNVTFRCDPISEHNRLYWYRQTLGQGPEFLTYFQNEAQLEKSRLLSDRFSAERPKGSFSTLEIQRTEQGDSAMYLCASSRQAGGPTDTQYFGPGTRLTVL.

The chain combines TRBV7-3 with TRBJ2-7, with 7 bases lining up with TRBD2. Trimming at V came to 5 bases and at J to 3 bases, leaving 7 bases not matched to a gene. CDR1 is SGHTA, CDR2 FQGTGA, per germline. The CDR3 totals 14 residues. CDR3 nucleotide sequence: TGTGCCAGCAGCCATTACAGCGGGGACTACGAGCAGTACTTC. Translating gives CASSHYSGDYEQYF.

V gene TRBV5-6 combines with J gene TRBJ2-5, with 12 nucleotides matching TRBD2. V dropped 4 bases and J dropped 4; count of bases not matched to a gene: 14. CDR3 length: 18 amino acids. Per the germline V gene, CDR1 is SGHDT and CDR2 is YYEEEE. DNA of the CDR3: TGTGCCAGCAGCCTCCGCACGGGGGCTAGCGGGAGGGTAGAGACCCAGTACTTC. As protein: CASSLRTGASGRVETQYF. Full variable domain (remainder filled in from reference TRBV5-6 and TRBJ2-5): DAGVTQSPTHLIKTRGQQVTLRCSPKSGHDTVSWYQQALGQGPQFIFQYYEEEERQRGNFPDRFSGHQFPNYSSELNVNALLLGDSALYLCASSLRTGASGRVETQYFGPGTRLLVL.